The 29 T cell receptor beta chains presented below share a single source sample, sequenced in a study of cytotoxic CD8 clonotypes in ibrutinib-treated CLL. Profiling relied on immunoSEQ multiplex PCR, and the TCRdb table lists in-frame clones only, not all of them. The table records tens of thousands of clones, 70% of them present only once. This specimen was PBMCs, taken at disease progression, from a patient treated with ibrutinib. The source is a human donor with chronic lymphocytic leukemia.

The CDR3 DNA reads TGTGCCAGCAGCGCCCGGGACTACCAAGAGACCCAGTACTTC. It codes for CASSARDYQETQYF. The chain couples TRBV9 to TRBJ2-5; TRBD2 might be the D (6 bases). Germline assignment: CDR1 SGDLS and CDR2 YYNGEE. This CDR3 contains 14 residues. Between the trimmed V and J ends, which lost 3 bases and 0 bases, there was a span of 9 bases.

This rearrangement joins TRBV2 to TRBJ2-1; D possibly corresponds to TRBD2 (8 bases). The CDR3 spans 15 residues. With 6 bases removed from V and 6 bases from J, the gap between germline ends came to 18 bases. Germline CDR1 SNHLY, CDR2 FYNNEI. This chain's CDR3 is CASRAPGGGFNEQFF. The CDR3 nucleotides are TGTGCCAGCAGAGCCCCGGGAGGGGGCTTCAATGAGCAGTTCTTC.

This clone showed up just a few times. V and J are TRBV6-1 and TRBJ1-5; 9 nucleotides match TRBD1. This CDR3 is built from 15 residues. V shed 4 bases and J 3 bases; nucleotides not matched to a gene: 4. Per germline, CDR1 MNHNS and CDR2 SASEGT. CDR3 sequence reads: CASSARTGANQPQHF. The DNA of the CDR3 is TGTGCCAGCAGTGCCCGGACAGGGGCCAATCAGCCCCAGCATTTT.

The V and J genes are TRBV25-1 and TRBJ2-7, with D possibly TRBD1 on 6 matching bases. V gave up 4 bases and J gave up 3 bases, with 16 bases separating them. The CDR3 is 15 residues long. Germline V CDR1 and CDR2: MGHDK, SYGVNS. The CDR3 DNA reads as TGTGCCAGCAGTGTAACAGGGAATGGGCTCTACGAGCAGTACTTC. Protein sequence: CASSVTGNGLYEQYF.

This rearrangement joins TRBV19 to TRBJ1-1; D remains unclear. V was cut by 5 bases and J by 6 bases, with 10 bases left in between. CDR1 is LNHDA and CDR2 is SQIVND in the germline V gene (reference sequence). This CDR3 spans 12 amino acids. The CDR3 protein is CASSAGRPEAFF. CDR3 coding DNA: TGTGCCAGTAGTGCAGGACGGCCTGAAGCTTTCTTT.

CDR3 nucleotides: TGTGCCAGCAGCAGGACTAGCGCGGGCTACAATGAGCAGTTCTTC. Translation gives CASSRTSAGYNEQFF. This sequence joins TRBV5-4 and TRBJ2-1; 9 bases align to TRBD2. The V gene's germline CDR1 is SGHNT and CDR2 YYREEE (reference sequence). The CDR3 consists of 15 residues. Unmatched junction bases numbered 5, after V lost 4 bases and J lost 3 bases.

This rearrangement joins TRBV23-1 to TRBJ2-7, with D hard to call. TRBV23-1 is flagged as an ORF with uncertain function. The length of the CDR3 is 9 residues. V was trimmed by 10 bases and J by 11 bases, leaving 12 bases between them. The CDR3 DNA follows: TGCGCCACCTTTCCCAAAGAGTACTTC. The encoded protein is CATFPKEYF.

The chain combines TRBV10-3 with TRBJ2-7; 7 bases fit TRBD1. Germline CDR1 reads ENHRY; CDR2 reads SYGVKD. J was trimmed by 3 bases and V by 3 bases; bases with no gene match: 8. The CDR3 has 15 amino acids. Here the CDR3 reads CAISDREGADYEQYF. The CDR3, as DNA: TGTGCCATCAGTGATCGAGAGGGGGCGGACTACGAGCAGTACTTC.

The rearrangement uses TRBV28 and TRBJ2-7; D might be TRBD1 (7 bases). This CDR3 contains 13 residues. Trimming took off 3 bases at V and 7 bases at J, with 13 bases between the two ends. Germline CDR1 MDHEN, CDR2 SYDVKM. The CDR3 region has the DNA TGTGCCAGCAGTTTGGAGGGGGCTAGGGAGCAGTACTTC. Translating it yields CASSLEGAREQYF.

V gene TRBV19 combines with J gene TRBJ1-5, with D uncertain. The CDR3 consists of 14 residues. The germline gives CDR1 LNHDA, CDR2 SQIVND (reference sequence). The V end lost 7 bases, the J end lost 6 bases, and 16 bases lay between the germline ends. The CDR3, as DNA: TGTGCCAGTACAGAATTAGGAGGATTTCAGCCCCAGCATTTT. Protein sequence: CASTELGGFQPQHF. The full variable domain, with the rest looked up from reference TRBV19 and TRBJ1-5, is DGGITQSPKYLFRKEGQNVTLSCEQNLNHDAMYWYRQDPGQGLRLIYYSQIVNDFQKGDIAEGYSVSREKKESFPLTVTSAQKNPTAFYLCASTELGGFQPQHFGDGTRLSIL.

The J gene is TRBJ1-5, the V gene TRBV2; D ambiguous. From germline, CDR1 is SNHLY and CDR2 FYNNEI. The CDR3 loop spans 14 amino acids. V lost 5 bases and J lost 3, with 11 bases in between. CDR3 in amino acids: CASSFESSNQPQHF. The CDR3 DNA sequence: TGTGCCAGCAGTTTTGAGTCCTCCAATCAGCCCCAGCATTTT.

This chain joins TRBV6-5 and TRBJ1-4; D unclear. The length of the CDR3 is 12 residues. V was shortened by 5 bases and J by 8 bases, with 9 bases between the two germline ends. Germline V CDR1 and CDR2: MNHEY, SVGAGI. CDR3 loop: CASSTAGEKLFF. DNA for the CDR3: TGTGCCAGCAGTACGGCTGGGGAAAAACTGTTTTTT.

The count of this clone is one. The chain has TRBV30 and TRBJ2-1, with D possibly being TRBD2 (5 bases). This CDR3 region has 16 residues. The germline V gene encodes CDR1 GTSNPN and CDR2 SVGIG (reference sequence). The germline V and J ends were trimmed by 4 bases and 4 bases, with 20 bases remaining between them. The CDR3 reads CAWTSLTGWAYNEQFF. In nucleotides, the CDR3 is TGTGCCTGGACATCCCTCACGGGGTGGGCTTACAATGAGCAGTTCTTC.

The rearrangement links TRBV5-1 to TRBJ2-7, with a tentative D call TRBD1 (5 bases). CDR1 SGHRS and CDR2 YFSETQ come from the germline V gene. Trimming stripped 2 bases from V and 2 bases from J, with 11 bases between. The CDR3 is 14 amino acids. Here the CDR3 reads CASSFLTQAYEQYF. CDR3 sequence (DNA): TGCGCCAGCAGCTTTCTTACACAGGCCTACGAGCAGTACTTC.

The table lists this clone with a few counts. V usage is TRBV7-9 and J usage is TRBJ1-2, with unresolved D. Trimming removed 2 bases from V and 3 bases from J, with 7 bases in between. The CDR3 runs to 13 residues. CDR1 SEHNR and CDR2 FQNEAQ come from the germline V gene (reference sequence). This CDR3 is CASSLMRDYGYTF. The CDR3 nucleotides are TGTGCCAGCAGCTTAATGCGGGACTATGGCTACACCTTC.

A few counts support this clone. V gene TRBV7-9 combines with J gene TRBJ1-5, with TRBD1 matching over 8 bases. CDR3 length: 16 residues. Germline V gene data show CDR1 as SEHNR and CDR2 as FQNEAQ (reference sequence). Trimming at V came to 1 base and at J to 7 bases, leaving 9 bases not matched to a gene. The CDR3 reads CASSLEGDRRGQPQHF. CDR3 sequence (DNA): TGTGCCAGCAGCTTAGAAGGGGACAGGCGCGGGCAGCCCCAGCATTTT.

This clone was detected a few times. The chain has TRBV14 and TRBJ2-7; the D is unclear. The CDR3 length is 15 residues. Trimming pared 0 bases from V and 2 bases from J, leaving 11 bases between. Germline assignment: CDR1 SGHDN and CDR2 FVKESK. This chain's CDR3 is CASSQDEALPYEQYF. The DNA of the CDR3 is TGTGCCAGCAGCCAAGATGAAGCATTGCCCTACGAGCAGTACTTC. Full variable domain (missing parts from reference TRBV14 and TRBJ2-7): EAGVTQFPSHSVIEKGQTVTLRCDPISGHDNLYWYRRVMGKEIKFLLHFVKESKQDESGMPNNRFLAERTGGTYSTLKVQPAELEDSGVYFCASSQDEALPYEQYFGPGTRLTVT.

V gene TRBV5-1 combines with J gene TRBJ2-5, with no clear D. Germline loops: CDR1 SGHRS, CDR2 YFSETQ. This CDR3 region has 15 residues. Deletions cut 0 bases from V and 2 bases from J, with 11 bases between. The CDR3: CASSLAGSAQETQYF. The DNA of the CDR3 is TGCGCCAGCAGCTTGGCCGGGTCTGCACAAGAGACCCAGTACTTC.

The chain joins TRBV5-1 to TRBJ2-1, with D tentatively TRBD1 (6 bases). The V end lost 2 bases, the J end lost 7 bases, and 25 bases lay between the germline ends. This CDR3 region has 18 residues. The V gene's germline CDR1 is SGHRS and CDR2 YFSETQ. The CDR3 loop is CASSFSQGPNEIWNEQFF. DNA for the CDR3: TGCGCCAGCAGCTTCTCACAGGGCCCGAACGAGATATGGAATGAGCAGTTCTTC.

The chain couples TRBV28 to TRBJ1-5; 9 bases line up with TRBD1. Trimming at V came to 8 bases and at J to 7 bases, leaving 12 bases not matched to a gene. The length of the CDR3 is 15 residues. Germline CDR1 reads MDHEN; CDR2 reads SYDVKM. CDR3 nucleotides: TGTGCCAGCCTCAGCCTGGGACAGGGAAAGCAGCCCCAGCATTTT. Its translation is CASLSLGQGKQPQHF. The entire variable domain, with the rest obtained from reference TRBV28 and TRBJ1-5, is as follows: DVKVTQSSRYLVKRTGEKVFLECVQDMDHENMFWYRQDPGLGLRLIYFSYDVKMKEKGDIPEGYSVSREKKERFSLILESASTNQTSMYLCASLSLGQGKQPQHFGDGTRLSIL.

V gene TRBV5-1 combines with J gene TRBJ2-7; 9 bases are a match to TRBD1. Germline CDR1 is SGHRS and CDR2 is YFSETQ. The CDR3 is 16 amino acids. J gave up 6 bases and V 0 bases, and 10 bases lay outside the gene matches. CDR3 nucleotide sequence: TGCGCCAGCAGCTTGGAAATAGGACAGGGGTTAGTCGAGCAGTACTTC. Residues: CASSLEIGQGLVEQYF.

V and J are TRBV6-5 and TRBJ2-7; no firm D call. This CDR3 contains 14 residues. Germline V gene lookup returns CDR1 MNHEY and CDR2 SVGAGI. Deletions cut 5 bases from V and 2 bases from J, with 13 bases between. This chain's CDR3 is CASSQTGLAYEQYF. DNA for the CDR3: TGTGCCAGCAGTCAGACGGGCCTTGCCTACGAGCAGTACTTC.

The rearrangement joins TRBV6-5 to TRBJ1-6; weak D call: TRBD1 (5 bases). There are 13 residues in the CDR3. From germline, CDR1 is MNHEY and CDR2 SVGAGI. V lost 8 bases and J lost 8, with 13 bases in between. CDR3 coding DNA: TGTGCCAGCCGGGGGGGAGGCGATTCACCCCTCCACTTT. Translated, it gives CASRGGGDSPLHF.

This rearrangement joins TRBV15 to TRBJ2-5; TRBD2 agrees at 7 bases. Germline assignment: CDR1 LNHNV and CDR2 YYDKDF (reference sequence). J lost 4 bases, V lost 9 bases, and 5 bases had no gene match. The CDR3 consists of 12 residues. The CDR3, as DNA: TGTGCCACGGCGGGGGAGGGAGAGACCCAGTACTTC. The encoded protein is CATAGEGETQYF. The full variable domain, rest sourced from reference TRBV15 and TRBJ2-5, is DAMVIQNPRYQVTQFGKPVTLSCSQTLNHNVMYWYQQKSSQAPKLLFHYYDKDFNNEADTPDNFQSRRPNTSFCFLDIRSPGLGDTAMYLCATAGEGETQYFGPGTRLLVL.

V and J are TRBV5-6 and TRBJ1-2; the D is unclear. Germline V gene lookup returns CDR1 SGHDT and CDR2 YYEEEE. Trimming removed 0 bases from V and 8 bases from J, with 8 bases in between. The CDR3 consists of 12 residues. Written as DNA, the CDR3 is TGTGCCAGCAGCTTGGGGCCCGCGGGCTACACCTTC. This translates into CASSLGPAGYTF.

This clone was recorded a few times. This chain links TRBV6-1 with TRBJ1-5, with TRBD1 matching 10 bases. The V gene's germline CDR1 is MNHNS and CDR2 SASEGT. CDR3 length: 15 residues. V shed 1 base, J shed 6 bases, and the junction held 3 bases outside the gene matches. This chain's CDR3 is CASSEGQGAIQPQHF. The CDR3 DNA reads TGTGCCAGCAGTGAAGGACAGGGGGCTATTCAGCCCCAGCATTTT.

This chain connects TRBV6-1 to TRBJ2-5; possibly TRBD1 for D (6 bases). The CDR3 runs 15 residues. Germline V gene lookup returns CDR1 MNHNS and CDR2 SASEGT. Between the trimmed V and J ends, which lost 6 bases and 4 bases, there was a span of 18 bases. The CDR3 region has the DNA TGTGCCAGCAGCCCAACGACAGGCAGACGAGAGACCCAGTACTTC. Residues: CASSPTTGRRETQYF.

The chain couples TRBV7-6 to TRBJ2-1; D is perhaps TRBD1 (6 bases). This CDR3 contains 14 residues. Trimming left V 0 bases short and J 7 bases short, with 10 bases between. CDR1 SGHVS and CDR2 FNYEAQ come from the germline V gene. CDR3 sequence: CASSLADSRNEQFF. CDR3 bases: TGTGCCAGCAGCTTAGCGGACAGTCGGAATGAGCAGTTCTTC.

For the CDR3, the DNA is TGTGCCAGCAGCTCCCGGCTTGACACTGAAGCTTTCTTT. This translates into CASSSRLDTEAFF. The chain has TRBV11-2 and TRBJ1-1; no firm D call. Trimming pared 4 bases from V and 3 bases from J, leaving 9 bases between. This CDR3 has 13 amino acids. Per germline, CDR1 SGHAT and CDR2 FQNNGV.